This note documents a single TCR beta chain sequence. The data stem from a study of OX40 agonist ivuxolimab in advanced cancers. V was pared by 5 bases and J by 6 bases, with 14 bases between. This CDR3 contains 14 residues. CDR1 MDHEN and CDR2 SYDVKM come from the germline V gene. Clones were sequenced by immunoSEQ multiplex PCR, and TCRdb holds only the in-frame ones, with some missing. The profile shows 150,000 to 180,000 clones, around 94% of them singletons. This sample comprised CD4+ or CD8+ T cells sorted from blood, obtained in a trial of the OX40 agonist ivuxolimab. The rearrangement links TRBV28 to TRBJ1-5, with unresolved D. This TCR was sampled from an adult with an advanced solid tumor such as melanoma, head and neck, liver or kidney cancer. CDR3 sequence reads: CASSPGLSSQPQHF. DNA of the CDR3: TGTGCCAGCAGTCCCGGGCTTTCCAGTCAGCCCCAGCATTTT.